These T cell receptor beta chains were read from a single sample in a study of technical replicates of blood from a handful of donors. The protocol was immunoSEQ multiplex PCR, while the TCRdb copy is restricted to in-frame clones and leaves out a portion. The sample consists of under 90,000 clones, approximately 97% of them appearing once. The sample comprised T cells isolated from PBMCs. The origin of the receptors is a human donor in good health. Each CDR3 is given with its conserved first and last residue. A D gene is named only where the DNA matches it firmly.

TRBD2 | TRBJ2-3 | TRBV15 | 17 | TGTGCCACCAGCAGAGTAGCGGGCGGCAAAACCACAGATACGCAGTATTTT | CATSRVAGGKTTDTQYF
NA | TRBJ2-7 | TRBV7-8 | 14 | TGTGCCAGCAGGGAGACAGGTTCCGTTGACGAGCAGTACTTC | CASRETGSVDEQYF
TRBD1 | TRBJ1-5 | TRBV7-9 | 15 | TGTGCCAGCAGCCCTACAGGGGTTAGCAATCAGCCCCAGCATTTT | CASSPTGVSNQPQHF
TRBD2 | TRBJ2-7 | TRBV19 | 17 | TGTGCCAGTAGTATAGACTCACAGACTAGCGGGAGCTACGAGCAGTACTTC | CASSIDSQTSGSYEQYF
NA | TRBJ1-1 | TRBV27 | 15 | TGTGCCAGCAGTGCCCGGCCGGGTTTGAACACTGAAGCTTTCTTT | CASSARPGLNTEAFF
NA | TRBJ1-4 | TRBV4-1 | 17 | TGCGCCAGCAGCCAAGAACGGCGGGGTGCAACTAATGAAAAACTGTTTTTT | CASSQERRGATNEKLFF
TRBD1 | TRBJ1-3 | TRBV7-9 | 14 | TGTGCCAGCACCCCGCTACAGGGGAGAAACACCATATATTTT | CASTPLQGRNTIYF
TRBD1 | TRBJ2-7 | TRBV18 | 16 | TGTGCCAGCGCCCCAGCCCCGGGACAGGGGGCCTACGAGCAGTACTTC | CASAPAPGQGAYEQYF
NA | TRBJ2-1 | TRBV19 | 11 | TGTGCCAGTAGTACTGGGGCGGAGCAGTTCTTC | CASSTGAEQFF
TRBD2 | TRBJ2-1 | TRBV6-1 | 15 | TGTGCCAGCAGTGAGGCAGCGGGAGTATACAATGAGCAGTTCTTC | CASSEAAGVYNEQFF
NA | TRBJ1-1 | TRBV21-1 | 15 | TGTGCCAGCAGCAAACGGATCGGGGGGAACACTGAAGCTTTCTTT | CASSKRIGGNTEAFF
NA | TRBJ1-1 | TRBV10-3 | 13 | TGTGCCATCAGCGGACGGGAGGAGGGTGAAGCTTTCTTT | CAISGREEGEAFF